This T cell receptor (beta chain) was identified during a study of shared clonotypes between healthy human individuals. Across the study: Aged between 18 and 49, the donors were two women and three men.

It was at deep level that the assay was run. TCRdb's copy holds only in-frame clones and misses some; the assay was immunoSEQ multiplex PCR. The sample yields about a million clones, about 76% seen once. In this sample, this clone turned up a few times. Trimming pared 2 bases from V and 7 bases from J, leaving 11 bases between. CDR1 is GTSNPN, CDR2 SVGIG, per germline (reference sequence). The CDR3 covers 13 residues. The chain combines TRBV30 with TRBJ2-2, with D perhaps matching TRBD2 (5 bases). This sequence originates from a man aged 18-30 years in good health. The sequencing input was memory CD4+ T cells sorted from blood. This sample's subset: CD45RA-negative fraction. CDR3 in DNA: TGTGCCTGGAGTTCCGGGGTCAGCGGGGAGCTGTTTTTT. This encodes CAWSSGVSGELFF.